This T cell receptor beta chain comes out of a study of CD8 T cells in Susac syndrome. The study, taken as a whole, reports: As acknowledged by the study, its TCR sequencing and HLA analysis included a relatively small number of individuals.

FACS was used to enrich TEMRA cells, whereas the CD8+ and CD4+ T cells were obtained by negative isolation. About this clonotype: Antigen: not known.

The germline CDR1 and CDR2 sequences are ENHRY and SYGVKD. CDR3 length: 15 residues. V gave up 8 bases and J gave up 3 bases; unmatched junction bases: 11. RNA amounts of about 0.45 to 1 ug underwent reverse transcription with random hexamers. It was immunoSEQ multiplex PCR that amplified TCR beta CDR3 across 54 Vbeta and 13 Jbeta. MiXCR, applied by TCRdb to the immunoSEQ multiplex PCR reads, yields one record per CDR3 protein. This sample has 180,000 or so distinct CDR3 sequences, with 90% to 95% found just once. V is TRBV10-3 and J is TRBJ2-7; 9 nucleotides line up with TRBD1. Sequencing input: CD4+ T cells from PBMCs. This TCR was recovered from a human donor with multiple sclerosis. The CDR3 region has the DNA TGTGCCATCCGGGAAGAGGACAGGGGCAGCTACGAGCAGTACTTC. It encodes CAIREEDRGSYEQYF.